The 20 T cell receptor beta chains given below trace back to one sample, sequenced in a study of blood T cell repertoires in COVID-19. Measured with immunoSEQ multiplex PCR; TCRdb has only the in-frame clones, and not every one. The table lists around 100,000 clones, 80% to 90% of them singletons. The sample was PBMCs or T cells enriched from blood (not recorded which). These receptors came from a woman aged 50 to 65 who had recovered from COVID-19.

This chain connects TRBV7-3 to TRBJ2-1, with a weak D call TRBD2 (6 bases). The CDR3 consists of 12 residues. CDR1 SGHTA and CDR2 FQGTGA come from the germline V gene. Trimming removed 8 bases from V and 4 bases from J, with 9 bases in between. CDR3 residues: CASGRQYNEQFF. The CDR3 DNA reads TGTGCCAGCGGGAGGCAATACAATGAGCAGTTCTTC. The whole variable domain, filled in from reference TRBV7-3 and TRBJ2-1, reads GAGVSQTPSNKVTEKGKYVELRCDPISGHTALYWYRQSLGQGPEFLIYFQGTGAADDSGLPNDRFFAVRPEGSVSTLKIQRTERGDSAVYLCASGRQYNEQFFGPGTRLTVL.

The genes are TRBV19 and TRBJ2-7, with D possibly TRBD1 on 5 matching bases. CDR1 is LNHDA, CDR2 SQIVND, per germline (reference sequence). V was shortened by 6 bases and J by 2 bases, with 11 bases between the two germline ends. The CDR3 contains 13 residues. The CDR3 sequence is CASSPDIAYEQYF. The CDR3 DNA follows: TGTGCCAGTAGCCCGGACATAGCCTACGAGCAGTACTTC.

V usage is TRBV19 and J usage is TRBJ2-1, with 7 bases lining up with TRBD2. With 7 bases clipped from V and 4 bases from J, the junction kept 10 bases outside the gene matches. CDR1 is LNHDA and CDR2 is SQIVND in the germline V gene (reference sequence). The CDR3 has 15 residues. In nucleotides, the CDR3 is TGTGCCAGTACCCGAGGAACGGGGGGATACAATGAGCAGTTCTTC. Its protein product is CASTRGTGGYNEQFF.

The rearrangement joins TRBV6-5 to TRBJ2-7, with a possible D match to TRBD1 (5 bases). V was pared by 6 bases and J by 1 base, with 10 bases between. Germline V lookup: CDR1 MNHEY, CDR2 SVGAGI. This CDR3 has 13 amino acids. This CDR3 reads CASSRVGSYEQYF. In nucleotides, the CDR3 is TGTGCCAGCAGCAGGGTGGGGTCCTACGAGCAGTACTTC.

V and J are TRBV28 and TRBJ1-1; 7 bases align to TRBD1. V lost 2 bases and J lost 1; bases outside the gene matches: 10. Germline V gene lookup returns CDR1 MDHEN and CDR2 SYDVKM. CDR3 length: 17 residues. The CDR3 spells CASSLGAKGQENTEAFF. The CDR3, as DNA: TGTGCCAGCAGTTTAGGAGCGAAAGGACAGGAGAACACTGAAGCTTTCTTT. Full variable domain (missing parts from reference TRBV28 and TRBJ1-1): DVKVTQSSRYLVKRTGEKVFLECVQDMDHENMFWYRQDPGLGLRLIYFSYDVKMKEKGDIPEGYSVSREKKERFSLILESASTNQTSMYLCASSLGAKGQENTEAFFGQGTRLTVV.

This chain links TRBV7-3 with TRBJ1-6; D is undetermined. The CDR3 consists of 14 residues. V was clipped by 5 bases and J by 10 bases, with 15 bases between them. CDR1 and CDR2 (germline): SGHTA, FQGTGA. CDR3 residues: CASSPRRARSPLHF. Written as DNA, the CDR3 is TGTGCCAGCAGCCCCCGGCGGGCTCGGTCACCCCTCCACTTT.

The rearrangement joins TRBV6-1 to TRBJ1-2; TRBD1 aligns across 7 bases. V lost 3 bases, J lost 6 bases, and 7 bases stayed unmatched. The CDR3 covers 14 residues. Germline CDR1 and CDR2: MNHNS and SASEGT. The CDR3 protein is CASSEFDRDHGYTF. Written as DNA, the CDR3 is TGTGCCAGCAGTGAGTTCGACAGGGACCATGGCTACACCTTC.

The chain employs TRBV4-1 and TRBJ2-4; D possibly corresponds to TRBD1 (5 bases). This CDR3 comprises 16 residues. Germline values: CDR1 MGHRA, CDR2 YSYEKL. The germline V and J ends were trimmed by 1 base and 0 bases, with 10 bases remaining between them. The CDR3: CASSQGQGSAKNIQYF. CDR3 DNA: TGCGCCAGCAGCCAAGGTCAGGGTTCAGCCAAAAACATTCAGTACTTC.

This chain links TRBV30 with TRBJ1-1; D call uncertain. This CDR3 is 13 amino acids long. Trimming took 0 bases from V and 1 from J, leaving 6 bases between them. From germline, CDR1 is GTSNPN and CDR2 SVGIG (reference sequence). CDR3 sequence: CAWSVPKNTEAFF. CDR3 in DNA: TGTGCCTGGAGTGTCCCAAAGAACACTGAAGCTTTCTTT.

This chain joins TRBV10-3 and TRBJ1-5, with D possibly matching TRBD1 (6 bases). This CDR3 has 12 amino acids. Trimming pared 6 bases from V and 6 bases from J, leaving 9 bases between. Germline CDR1 reads ENHRY; CDR2 reads SYGVKD. In nucleotides, the CDR3 is TGTGCCATCAGCTCAGGGGCTCAGCCCCAGCATTTT. Translated: CAISSGAQPQHF.

V usage is TRBV5-5 and J usage is TRBJ2-1; TRBD2 is a possible D gene (5 bases). CDR3 length: 15 amino acids. Germline V lookup: CDR1 SGHKS, CDR2 YYEKEE (reference sequence). The V end was cut by 4 bases, the J end by 4 bases, with 15 bases between. CDR3 protein: CASSRLLDSYNEQFF. Written as DNA, the CDR3 is TGTGCCAGCAGCCGACTACTAGATTCTTACAATGAGCAGTTCTTC. Variable domain in full (rest from reference TRBV5-5 and TRBJ2-1): DAGVTQSPTHLIKTRGQQVTLRCSPISGHKSVSWYQQVLGQGPQFIFQYYEKEERGRGNFPDRFSARQFPNYSSELNVNALLLGDSALYLCASSRLLDSYNEQFFGPGTRLTVL.

The CDR3 sequence is CASSPARTGHNEQFF. The DNA for the CDR3 is TGTGCCAGCAGCCCCGCCCGGACAGGGCACAATGAGCAGTTCTTC. The gene calls are TRBV7-9 and TRBJ2-1; 8 nucleotides line up with TRBD1. V gave up 5 bases and J gave up 5 bases; unmatched junction bases: 8. The CDR3 has 15 residues. The germline CDR1 and CDR2 sequences are SEHNR and FQNEAQ (reference sequence).

The chain combines TRBV10-3 with TRBJ1-2, with 8 bases lining up with TRBD1. CDR1 is ENHRY and CDR2 is SYGVKD in the germline V gene. J lost 8 bases, V lost 3 bases, and 8 bases had no gene match. The CDR3 runs 14 residues. The CDR3 DNA is TGTGCCATCAGTGAATCAGGGGGCGCAAAGGGCTACACCTTC. It translates to CAISESGGAKGYTF.

The gene calls are TRBV27 and TRBJ1-2; no reliable D call. The V end lost 6 bases, the J end lost 8 bases, and 13 bases lay between the germline ends. Looked up from germline, CDR1 is MNHEY and CDR2 is SMNVEV (reference sequence). The CDR3 length is 12 residues. In DNA form, the CDR3 reads TGTGCCAGCAGACTGCTTACGGGGGGCTACACCTTC. Amino acids: CASRLLTGGYTF.

The chain links TRBV28 to TRBJ1-2; 9 bases agree with TRBD1. This CDR3 comprises 15 residues. The junction had 5 bases not matched to a gene; V was cut back by 2 bases and J by 4 bases. Germline CDR1 MDHEN, CDR2 SYDVKM. CDR3 DNA: TGTGCCAGCAGTTTAAGTGACAGGGGGGTCTATGGCTACACCTTC. Translating gives CASSLSDRGVYGYTF.

This clone was seen only once. The V gene is TRBV7-9, the J gene TRBJ1-2; maybe TRBD1 (5 bases). From germline, CDR1 is SEHNR and CDR2 FQNEAQ (reference sequence). V lost 5 bases and J 6 bases, leaving 16 bases between the germline ends. CDR3 length: 14 residues. CDR3 region: CASSPQGDLHGYTF. In nucleotides, the CDR3 is TGTGCCAGCAGCCCTCAGGGCGACCTTCATGGCTACACCTTC.

The chain combines TRBV18 with TRBJ2-3; D gene ambiguous. V dropped 1 base and J dropped 2 bases, with 7 bases sitting between them. The germline V gene encodes CDR1 KGHSH and CDR2 LQKENI. This CDR3 contains 14 residues. Here the CDR3 DNA reads TGTGCCAGCTCACCACTCAGAAACACAGATACGCAGTATTTT. Translation gives CASSPLRNTDTQYF. Looking up the rest from reference TRBV18 and TRBJ2-3 gives the full variable domain: NAGVMQNPRHLVRRRGQEARLRCSPMKGHSHVYWYRQLPEEGLKFMVYLQKENIIDESGMPKERFSAEFPKEGPSILRIQQVVRGDSAAYFCASSPLRNTDTQYFGPGTRLTVL.

The V gene is TRBV3-1 (or the pseudogene TRBV3-2), the J gene TRBJ2-5; D is uncertain. The V and J ends lost 6 bases and 6 bases respectively, with 14 bases between them. Germline V CDR1 and CDR2: LGHDT, YNNKEL (reference sequence). This CDR3 has 13 amino acids. The chain's CDR3 is CASRSGGLQTQYF. CDR3 DNA sequence: TGTGCCAGCAGATCGGGTGGTTTGCAGACCCAGTACTTC.

V gene TRBV6-4 combines with J gene TRBJ2-1; 9 bases map to TRBD2. There are 14 residues in the CDR3. V trimming: 4 bases; J trimming: 7 bases; junction bases outside the gene matches: 5. Germline CDR1 reads MRHNA; CDR2 reads SNTAGT. This CDR3 is CASSAGLASNEQFF. CDR3 sequence (DNA): TGTGCCAGCAGTGCGGGACTAGCCTCAAATGAGCAGTTCTTC.

V and J are TRBV28 and TRBJ2-7, with TRBD1 identical over 7 bases. The CDR3 contains 13 residues. Per germline, CDR1 MDHEN and CDR2 SYDVKM. With 5 bases clipped from V and 3 bases from J, the junction kept 4 bases outside the gene matches. DNA for the CDR3: TGTGCCAGCAGTGGGCGGACAGGCTACGAGCAGTACTTC. Its protein is CASSGRTGYEQYF.